Below are 26 T cell receptor beta chains sequenced from a single sample in a study of Graves' ophthalmopathy and Graves' hyperthyroidism. From RNA, the CDR3 regions of TCR beta chains were amplified and sequenced. RT-PCR was first run with HTBI primers, then multiplex PCR in a second round. Via MiXCR, TCRdb re-called the multiplex PCR reads, giving one row per CDR3 protein. The table has more than 550,000 distinct CDR3 sequences, 35% to 50% seen once. The sample taken for sequencing was peripheral blood. These receptor sequences come from an adult man with Graves' ophthalmopathy.

This clonotype was recorded at least ten times. Sequence at one end of the junction differs from germline and may be a read error. The J gene is TRBJ2-5, the V gene TRBV10-3; 8 bases are shared with TRBD2. Germline CDR1 reads ENHRY; CDR2 reads SYGVKD. The CDR3 is made up of 15 amino acids. The CDR3 is CASSVGPGLGETQYF. The DNA of the CDR3 is TGTGCCAGCAGTGTGGGTCCGGGACTAGGAGAGACCCAGTACTTC.

The table lists this clonotype with many counts. The rearrangement joins TRBV29-1 to TRBJ1-1; tentatively, D is TRBD1 (5 bases). CDR1 SQVTM and CDR2 ANQGSEA come from the germline V gene. The ends were cut back, 7 bases at V and 2 bases at J, with 14 bases in the middle. The CDR3 length is 13 residues. The CDR3 loop reads CSATATANTEAFF. CDR3 DNA sequence: TGCAGCGCTACCGCGACAGCAAACACTGAAGCTTTCTTT.

This clonotype was seen a handful of times. The genes are TRBV6-6 and TRBJ2-7; 9 bases agree with TRBD1. In germline, CDR1 is MNHNY, CDR2 SVGAGI (reference sequence). The CDR3 totals 13 residues. The V segment lost 6 bases and the J segment 7 bases; nucleotides outside the gene matches: 7. The CDR3 region is CASRNRGRREQYF. DNA of the CDR3: TGTGCCAGCAGGAACAGGGGGCGCCGGGAGCAGTACTTC.

J is TRBJ2-7 and V is TRBV9; tentatively, D is TRBD1 or TRBD2 (5 bases each). The germline gives CDR1 SGDLS, CDR2 YYNGEE. This CDR3 is 13 amino acids long. Trimming pared 3 bases from V and 6 bases from J, leaving 13 bases between. The CDR3 protein is CASSAGRATEQYF. For the CDR3, the DNA is TGTGCCAGCAGCGCGGGACGGGCCACCGAGCAGTACTTC.

In its sample, this clonotype was seen a few times. The chain employs TRBV6-2 or TRBV6-3 and TRBJ1-2; D uncertain. The CDR3 contains 13 residues. V lost 0 bases to trimming and J lost 1 base, with 3 bases between them. CDR1 and CDR2 (germline): MNHEY, SVGEGT. The CDR3, as DNA: TGTGCCAGCAGTTACTCGCTTAACTATGGCTACACCTTC. Protein product: CASSYSLNYGYTF.

This clonotype was seen many times. The chain recombines TRBV2 with TRBJ2-2; D is undetermined. Germline values: CDR1 SNHLY, CDR2 FYNNEI. V was clipped by 4 bases and J by 2 bases, with 11 bases between them. The CDR3 consists of 15 residues. CDR3 residues: CASSVEQSNTGELFF. CDR3 DNA sequence: TGTGCCAGCAGTGTGGAACAGTCCAACACCGGGGAGCTGTTTTTT. Full variable domain (outside the CDR3, taken from reference TRBV2 and TRBJ2-2): EPEVTQTPSHQVTQMGQEVILRCVPISNHLYFYWYRQILGQKVEFLVSFYNNEISEKSEIFDDQFSVERPDGSNFTLKIRSTKLEDSAMYFCASSVEQSNTGELFFGEGSRLTVL.

This chain connects TRBV9 to TRBJ2-6, with 7 bases identical to TRBD2. Germline trimming cut 4 bases from V and 3 bases from J; bases unmatched to any gene: 10. In germline, CDR1 is SGDLS, CDR2 YYNGEE. The CDR3 has 17 amino acids. DNA of the CDR3: TGTGCCAGCAGCCTCGGATCAGCGGGGTTTGGGGCCAACGTCCTGACTTTC. Translating it yields CASSLGSAGFGANVLTF. Variable domain in full (rest from reference TRBV9 and TRBJ2-6): DSGVTQTPKHLITATGQRVTLRCSPRSGDLSVYWYQQSLDQGLQFLIQYYNGEERAKGNILERFSAQQFPDLHSELNLSSLELGDSALYFCASSLGSAGFGANVLTFGAGSRLTVL.

The rearrangement joins TRBV12-5 to TRBJ2-6, with 7 bases that match TRBD1. The CDR3 length is 17 residues. Trimming at V came to 6 bases and at J to 2 bases, leaving 10 bases not matched to a gene. CDR1 and CDR2 from the germline V gene are LGHNT and FRNRAP. CDR3 in DNA: TGTGCTAGTGGCGAAGGACAGGTTAGCCCTGGGGCCAACGTCCTGACTTTC. The encoded protein is CASGEGQVSPGANVLTF.

The genes are TRBV19 and TRBJ1-1; D remains ambiguous. Germline V CDR1 and CDR2: LNHDA, SQIVND (reference sequence). The CDR3 contains 14 residues. V was trimmed by 1 base and J by 4 bases, leaving 10 bases between them. The CDR3 loop is CASSIGTRSTEAFF. The CDR3 DNA reads as TGTGCCAGTAGTATAGGGACGCGGAGCACTGAAGCTTTCTTT.

This clonotype was counted at least ten times. J is TRBJ2-7 and V is TRBV19; 9 positions agree with TRBD1. Germline V gene sequence: CDR1 LNHDA, CDR2 SQIVND (reference sequence). J gave up 1 base and V 4 bases, and 2 bases lay outside the gene matches. The CDR3 length is 14 residues. CDR3 in amino acids: CASSTTGGSYEQYF. The CDR3, as DNA: TGTGCCAGTAGTACGACAGGGGGGTCCTACGAGCAGTACTTC.

The V and J genes are TRBV12-3 or TRBV12-4 and TRBJ2-7, with 8 bases identical to TRBD2. V lost 5 bases, J lost 2 bases, and 8 bases stayed unmatched. This CDR3 has 15 residues. CDR3 protein: CASSTAAGEPYEQYF. CDR3 sequence (DNA): TGTGCCAGCAGTACGGCAGCGGGGGAGCCCTACGAGCAGTACTTC.

This chain uses TRBV7-3 with TRBJ2-2; the D is unclear. Germline V gene lookup returns CDR1 SGHTA and CDR2 FQGTGA. This CDR3 spans 16 amino acids. The germline V and J ends were trimmed by 1 base and 2 bases, with 11 bases remaining between them. DNA of the CDR3: TGTGCCAGCAGCTTAAACCGGGCGCGAAACACCGGGGAGCTGTTTTTT. It is translated as CASSLNRARNTGELFF.

The chain joins TRBV7-9 to TRBJ2-2; D is perhaps TRBD1 (5 bases). Germline values: CDR1 SEHNR, CDR2 FQNEAQ (reference sequence). Trimming stripped 2 bases from V and 1 base from J, with 17 bases between. This CDR3 is 18 amino acids long. Written as DNA, the CDR3 is TGTGCCAGCAGCTTAATCCTCATAATGACAGAGAACACCGGGGAGCTGTTTTTT. Protein sequence: CASSLILIMTENTGELFF.

This clonotype was seen repeatedly, ten times or more. V and J are TRBV29-1 and TRBJ2-3; D ambiguous. CDR3 length: 13 amino acids. CDR1 and CDR2 (germline): SQVTM, ANQGSEA. The CDR3 DNA sequence: TGCAGTTTCAGACCTGGGGGCACAGATACGCAGTATTTT. This translates into CSFRPGGTDTQYF.

The sample holds many counts of this clonotype. The chain is built from TRBV24-1 and TRBJ1-6; D is possibly TRBD1 (5 bases). Germline-derived CDR1 and CDR2 are KGHDR and SFDVKD. Trimming left V 9 bases short and J 8 bases short, with 19 bases between. There are 15 residues in the CDR3. This chain's CDR3 is CATPHGALRDSPLHF. The CDR3 coding sequence is TGTGCCACCCCTCACGGAGCTCTCAGGGATTCACCCCTCCACTTT.

About this clonotype: This may come from a read error, since a much larger clone is one base off. The J gene is TRBJ2-7, the V gene TRBV12-3 or TRBV12-4, with 7 bases lining up with TRBD2. V lost 8 bases to trimming and J lost 4 bases; unmatched junction nucleotides: 14. The CDR3 loop spans 15 amino acids. In DNA form, the CDR3 reads TGTGCCAGCCGTTACAGCGGGGTGGCCGCTTACGAGCAGTACTTC. Translating it yields CASRYSGVAAYEQYF.

This chain joins TRBV9 and TRBJ2-7; tentatively, D is TRBD1 or TRBD2 (5 bases each). Germline V gene sequence: CDR1 SGDLS, CDR2 YYNGEE. The CDR3 length is 12 residues. Trimming pared 3 bases from V and 7 bases from J, leaving 11 bases between. The CDR3 nucleotides are TGTGCCAGCAGCGACGGGGCCTCGGAGCAGTACTTC. Translating it yields CASSDGASEQYF.

The chain carries TRBV11-2 and TRBJ2-3; D uncertain. CDR3 size: 14 residues. The V and J ends lost 5 bases and 4 bases respectively, with 13 bases between them. Germline CDR1 is SGHAT and CDR2 is FQNNGV. CDR3 amino acids: CASSPPDGSDTQYF. In DNA, the CDR3 is TGTGCCAGCAGCCCCCCCGACGGATCAGATACGCAGTATTTT.

In regard to this clonotype: One base away lies a much larger clone, so this may be a sequencing read error. The V call is TRBV10-3, the J call TRBJ1-5, with TRBD1 identical over 8 bases. This CDR3 has 15 amino acids. Germline values: CDR1 ENHRY, CDR2 SYGVKD. CDR3 coding DNA: TGTGCCAACAGTGAAGCGCAGGGGGCCAATCAGCCCCAGCATTTT. Translation gives CANSEAQGANQPQHF.

This clonotype was detected many times. Here the CDR3 omits its conserved ending phenylalanine or tryptophan, so a read error is the likely source. It is unclear where the CDR3 begins or ends on the DNA, so no DNA is shown, and the CDR3 is as TCRdb lists it. The V and J genes are TRBV6-5 and TRBJ1-1. The germline CDR1 and CDR2 sequences are MNHEY and SVGAGI. The CDR3 spans 9 amino acids, including both terminal residues. CDR3 amino acids: CASSYSSLG.

This chain joins TRBV20-1 and TRBJ1-6; TRBD1 matches 10 bases. The CDR3 sequence is 16 residues long. CDR1 is DFQATT, CDR2 SNEGSKA, per germline (reference sequence). V lost 3 bases, J lost 10 bases, and 12 bases stayed unmatched. CDR3 sequence reads: CSARLPGTGDRSPLHF. CDR3 nucleotides: TGCAGTGCTAGGCTTCCCGGGACAGGGGATAGATCACCCCTCCACTTT.

This sequence joins TRBV7-6 and TRBJ1-2; D not certain. CDR3 length: 14 amino acids. CDR1 SGHVS and CDR2 FNYEAQ come from the germline V gene. Trimming pared 2 bases from V and 4 bases from J, leaving 11 bases between. CDR3 sequence reads: CASSLSAHSYGYTF. The CDR3 DNA reads TGTGCCAGCAGCTTATCGGCACATAGCTATGGCTACACCTTC.

The genes are TRBV25-1 and TRBJ2-5; perhaps TRBD2 as D (5 bases). The V gene lost 1 base and the J gene lost 2 bases, with 14 bases spanning the gap. The CDR3 contains 16 residues. Germline assignment: CDR1 MGHDK and CDR2 SYGVNS. CDR3 loop: CASSESGDGIQETQYF. As DNA, the CDR3 is TGTGCCAGCAGTGAATCCGGCGACGGGATACAAGAGACCCAGTACTTC.

There are a few counts of this clonotype. This chain joins TRBV19 and TRBJ2-7, with D possibly being TRBD2 (6 bases). The CDR3 contains 16 residues. CDR1 and CDR2 from the germline V gene are LNHDA and SQIVND (reference sequence). Trimming left V 6 bases short and J 0 bases short, with 18 bases between. CDR3 loop: CASSHLGGKSSYEQYF. The CDR3 DNA reads TGTGCCAGTAGCCACCTTGGGGGGAAAAGCTCCTACGAGCAGTACTTC.

In its sample, this clonotype was seen many times. The junction differs from germline at one of its ends, possibly a read error. The chain links TRBV25-1 to TRBJ2-7; 8 nucleotides match TRBD1. The CDR3 consists of 16 residues. Germline CDR1 MGHDK, CDR2 SYGVNS. The CDR3, as DNA: TGTGCCGGCAGTGAGGCCGGACAGGGCGGGTTCTACGAGCAGTACTTC. Its protein product is CAGSEAGQGGFYEQYF.

Ten or more counts support this clonotype. The CDR3 nucleotides read TGTGCCAGCAGGCCTTCCTACCTCGAGGGCGAGCAGTACTTC. Amino acids: CASRPSYLEGEQYF. The V call is TRBV6-5, the J call TRBJ2-7; D perhaps matches TRBD2 (5 bases). Germline V CDR1 and CDR2: MNHEY, SVGAGI. This CDR3 contains 14 residues. Trimming took off 6 bases at V and 6 bases at J, with 18 bases between the two ends.